This TCR beta chain came from a study of cytomegalovirus exposure and HLA in healthy donors (dated by TCRdb to about 2017). For the wider study: In an earlier analysis of roughly 590 of the donors, 276 Gb of sequence data and approximately 100 million unique TCR beta sequences from 150 million to 200 million T cells were reported. Donor age, sex, ethnicity and CMV serostatus were collected together with the repertoire data. A later analysis re-analyzed previously published TCR beta repertoires from approximately 670 donors and added high-resolution HLA genotyping to study TCR occurrence patterns. Every discovery cohort repertoire had been produced on one sequencing platform. Among the roughly 390 genotyped donors, 75% to 90% belonged to the genetic ancestry cluster associated with self-reported Caucasian donors. In a later genetic analysis, genome-wide SNP genotypes for about three fifths of the roughly 670 donors were used, and that subset was treated as a discovery cohort. Along with the roughly 670-subject first cohort, a separate validation cohort of over a hundred different subjects was used. High-throughput TCR immunosequencing, statistical association of individual TCRs with disease status, and machine learning were combined to predict cytomegalovirus infection status. Among over 350 genotyped donors of the cohort, an average of about 240,000 unique TCR beta nucleotide sequences were sequenced per donor, 15% to 20% of them non-productive. Rather than using new phenotypic data, the later analysis identified candidate immune exposures from TCR beta sequences and from how often those sequences occurred across donors. Because of strong linkage in the cohort, five DR-DQ haplotypes were treated as single units for association and clustering. Using immunosequencing, the study profiled T cell repertoires from about 620 subjects and related those repertoires to cytomegalovirus serostatus. The study aimed to test whether signatures of past pathogen exposure could be identified by cataloging public T cell receptors. An early release covering roughly 600 HLA-typed donors comprised approximately 300 gigabases of sequencing data and tens of millions of unique TCR sequences. Class I and class II HLA loci were covered by the typing at four-digit resolution. An earlier analysis of 587 of the donors applied high-throughput TCR beta sequencing to assess whether each TCR beta V gene segment acted as functional or pseudogenic. The number of typed donors differed by locus: about 629-630 for A, B, C, DRB1 and DQB1; approximately 540 for DQA1; approximately 600 for DPA1; and roughly 470 for DPB1.

Notes on this clone: The antigen this receptor binds is unknown. No much larger clonotype is one base removed from it; base qualities were not supplied.

Libraries came from the immunoSEQ multiplex PCR assay. A mixture of 60 forward primers for TCR Vbeta segments and 13 reverse primers for TCR Jbeta segments was used in the multiplex PCR. The CDR3 region of rearranged TCR beta genes was amplified from genomic DNA by a multiplex PCR assay. The Illumina HiSeq System was used to sequence the amplified TCR beta libraries as 87-base-pair reads. Per the source publication's procedure: In a later analysis, about 80 million unique TCR beta chains were counted across the approximately 620 repertoires, and approximately 9.9 million of these chains were shared by at least two donors. Raw reads were error-corrected and collapsed into unique sequences with a nearest-neighbor algorithm that merged closely related sequences to remove PCR and sequencing errors. CDR3 sequences were aligned to IMGT reference sequences to assign V, D and J gene segments. Each retained sequence needed at least a six-nucleotide match to both a V gene segment and a J gene segment. Rearrangements were classified as productive when the CDR3 lacked stop codons and remained in frame with V and J, and all other rearrangements were classified as non-productive. CDR3 was defined according to IMGT convention as the region running from the second conserved V-encoded cysteine to the conserved J-encoded phenylalanine. Sequences without an unambiguous match to a single V gene segment were excluded from the earlier analysis of about 640 of the donors. In an earlier analysis of several hundred of the donors, a V segment was called functional when productive rearrangements were above 56.7%, and segregating when the standard deviation between donors exceeded 5%. A statistical classification framework was developed to diagnose cytomegalovirus status using the catalog of TCR beta chain sequences. V and J gene assignment, in a later analysis, came from comparing TCR nucleotide sequences with IMGT/GENE-DB human TR gene sequences. Using the TCRdist pipeline, a later analysis assigned CDR3 sequences along with most-parsimonious VDJ recombination scenarios. In a later analysis, every TCR beta chain was defined by the combination of its CDR3 amino acid sequence and its V-gene family, and reads without a unique V-gene family were dropped. To address suspected cross-contamination and a sequencing artifact, a later analysis removed approximately 590 highly shared, low-generation-probability nucleotide sequences. In a later analysis, a clonal expansion index was calculated for each public chain from normalized within-repertoire ranks of inferred template counts. Generation probabilities in a later analysis came from a VDJ recombination model fitted to out-of-frame rearrangements, and those results were checked against IGoR. In a later analysis, TCR-TCR, TCR-HLA and TCR-CMV co-occurrence was scored with hypergeometric tests, and a repertoire-size bias correction was applied to TCR pairs. False discovery rates were estimated in a later analysis by permuting HLA or CMV assignments 20 times. A later analysis grouped co-occurring TCRs with DBSCAN, adding TCRdist sequence similarity when clustering within HLA-allele-positive subsets. Repertoires with fewer than 30,000 or more than 120,000 public chains were left out of co-occurrence clustering, as were roughly five repertoires with anomalous nucleotide sharing. Sourced from immuneACCESS, this table was stored by TCRdb with only in-frame sequences that have V and J called. A share of the clones is absent; for the studies checked, an unresolved V gene accounts for under half, and the remainder has no known explanation. V and J calls and clone size are those listed in that table; D and trimming were worked out from the DNA. The sample contains about 120,000 clones, around 77% of them found a single time. The top ten constitute about 6% of the sample.

The cohort comprised around 700 healthy bone marrow donors. At the time of sampling, all cohort members were nominally healthy, though unrecorded immune exposures were likely present. The donor was CMV seropositive and was included in the group of approximately 310 seropositive cohort members. Every donor gave a peripheral blood sample, and the peripheral blood mononuclear cells from that sample were used for TCR beta sequencing. The Qiagen DNeasy Blood Extraction Kit was used to extract genomic DNA from the blood cell samples. The paper's findings and limits, for the study overall: Only TCR beta chains were sequenced in this cohort, and the absence of alpha or paired-chain data limited detectable features. A further reported finding was that TCR beta sequences accurately predicted the HLA-A and HLA-B alleles for most subjects in the first cohort. In a later analysis, TCR association rates were found to vary across HLA loci, with the most associated TCRs seen for DRB1 alleles and the fewest for HLA-C alleles. In a later genetic analysis, a missense DCLRE1C variant was associated with V-gene and J-gene trimming of TCR beta chains, and the association was replicated in an independent cohort. A later analysis found that HLA-associated TCR beta chains were more clonally expanded and had lower generation probabilities than equally common non-associated chains. Presence/absence analyses assumed roughly uniform sequencing depth across donors, an assumption that may not hold. In a later genetic analysis, fewer N-insertions in productive TCRs were reported among donors in an Asian-associated ancestry cluster than the approximately 710-donor mean. In an earlier analysis of around 500 of the donors, most TCR beta V segments appeared in productive rearrangements about 87% or about 30% of the time, broadly matching IMGT annotations. The authors suggested that the approach could potentially be generalized to other disease states and immunological phenotypes. A cluster of highly shared sequence variants was judged likely to represent a technical artifact of the sequencing pipeline. In vitro tests confirmed that a few of the cytomegalovirus-associated TCR beta chains recognize cytomegalovirus antigens. In the study, around 150 TCR beta chains were listed as associated with cytomegalovirus. While some public TCRs were present in many individuals, most TCR sequences turned up only very rarely across donors. HLA typing was unavailable for some donors at each locus, so association tests used only the typed subset. When HLA alleles, especially DR and DQ, strongly co-occurred, attributing TCR associations to individual alleles was difficult. In a later analysis, most CMV-associated TCR beta chains were found to appear HLA-restricted, with HLA associations seemingly driven largely by CMV exposure. The only immune exposure information available for the cohort was CMV serostatus. The 87-base-pair reads could not distinguish some IMGT-functional V segments, including TRBV6-2 and TRBV6-3, so those segments were excluded. A later analysis associated 15,000 or so TCR beta sequences with specific HLA alleles at a false discovery rate of 0.05. The classifier was reported to diagnose cytomegalovirus status with high specificity and sensitivity in both the original and validation cohorts. Several of the top co-occurrence clusters appeared to be linked to parvovirus B19, influenza, CMV and Epstein-Barr virus, according to a later analysis. Seventeen rarely observed V segments, including chromosome 9 orphons, were excluded from the earlier analysis of just under 600 of the donors because counts were too low. Linkage disequilibrium might explain the correlated functional status among segregating V segments, but an unknown experimental factor could not be excluded.

From the germline V gene, CDR1 is ENHRY and CDR2 is SYGVKD. V is pared back by 0 bases and J by 0 bases, with 14 bases lying between the germline termini. The CDR3 numbers 17 residues from cysteine through phenylalanine. The only DNA kept is the CDR3, 51 bases in frame from the first base. Sequences were obtained from PBMCs. The chain uses TRBV10-3 and TRBJ1-1; TRBD1 might be the D gene, on 5 matching bases. The TCR comes from a man younger than 35 in good health and CMV-seropositive. Here the CDR3 is given as CAISESALRGMNTEAFF. The DNA reads as follows: TGTGCCATCAGTGAGTCTGCACTCCGGGGGATGAACACTGAAGCTTTCTTT.